The T cell receptor (beta chain) described here comes from a study of T cells in Graves' hyperthyroidism and ophthalmopathy. RNA transcripts provided the source from which TCR beta CDR3 regions were amplified. First-round RT-PCR with HTBI primers amplified the TCR CDR3 region. Via MiXCR, TCRdb re-called the multiplex PCR reads, giving one row per CDR3 protein. The sample shows about 290,000 distinct CDR3 sequences, about an eighth of them seen only once. CDR1 is SGHTA, CDR2 FQGNSA, per germline. The germline V and J ends were trimmed by 2 bases and 2 bases, with 10 bases remaining between them. The CDR3 contains 15 residues. Newly diagnosed hyperthyroidism, duration under 2 months, in patients aged 18 to 65. The table lists this clonotype with many counts.

Sample: blood. The chain has TRBV7-2 and TRBJ2-1; tentatively, D is TRBD1 (6 bases). The clonotype comes from a woman aged 25 to 39 with Graves' hyperthyroidism that later progressed to Graves' ophthalmopathy. The DNA of the CDR3 is TGTGCCAGCAGCTTAACACAGGGACCCTACAATGAGCAGTTCTTC. Translating gives CASSLTQGPYNEQFF.